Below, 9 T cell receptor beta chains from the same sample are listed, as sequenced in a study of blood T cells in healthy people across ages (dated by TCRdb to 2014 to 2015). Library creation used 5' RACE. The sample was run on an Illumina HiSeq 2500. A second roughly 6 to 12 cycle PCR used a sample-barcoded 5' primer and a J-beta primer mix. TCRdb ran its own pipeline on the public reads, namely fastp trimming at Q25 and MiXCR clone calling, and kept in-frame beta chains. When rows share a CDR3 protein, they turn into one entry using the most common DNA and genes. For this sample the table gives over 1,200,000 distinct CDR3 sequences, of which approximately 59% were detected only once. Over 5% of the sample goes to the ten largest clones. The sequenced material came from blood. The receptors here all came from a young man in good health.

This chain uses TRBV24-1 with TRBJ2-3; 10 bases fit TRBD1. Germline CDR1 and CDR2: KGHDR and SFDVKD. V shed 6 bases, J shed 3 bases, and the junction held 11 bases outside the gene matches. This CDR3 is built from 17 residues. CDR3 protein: CATSWGTGASNTDTQYF. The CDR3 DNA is TGTGCCACCAGTTGGGGGACAGGGGCAAGTAATACAGATACGCAGTATTTT.

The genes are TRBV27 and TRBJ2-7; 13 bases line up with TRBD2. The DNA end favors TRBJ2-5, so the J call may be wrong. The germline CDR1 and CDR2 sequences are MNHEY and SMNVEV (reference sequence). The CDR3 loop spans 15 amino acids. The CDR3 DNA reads TGTGCCAGCAGTCACACTAGCGGGGGGGGTGAGACCCAGTACTTC. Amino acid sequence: CASSHTSGGGETQYF.

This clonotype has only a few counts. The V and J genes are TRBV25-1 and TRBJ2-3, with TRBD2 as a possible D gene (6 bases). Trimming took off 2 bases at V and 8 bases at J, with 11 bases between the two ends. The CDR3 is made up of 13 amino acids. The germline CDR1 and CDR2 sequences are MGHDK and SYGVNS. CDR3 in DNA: TGTGCCAGCAGTGAACGTGGGAGGAGTACGCAGTATTTT. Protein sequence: CASSERGRSTQYF.

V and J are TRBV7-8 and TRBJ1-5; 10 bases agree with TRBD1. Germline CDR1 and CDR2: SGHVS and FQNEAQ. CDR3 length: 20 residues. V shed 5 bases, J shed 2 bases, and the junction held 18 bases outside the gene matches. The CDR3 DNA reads TGTGCCAGCAGCCCCGGGACAGGGGATGGGTTTGTACTTCGCAATCAGCCCCAGCATTTT. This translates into CASSPGTGDGFVLRNQPQHF.

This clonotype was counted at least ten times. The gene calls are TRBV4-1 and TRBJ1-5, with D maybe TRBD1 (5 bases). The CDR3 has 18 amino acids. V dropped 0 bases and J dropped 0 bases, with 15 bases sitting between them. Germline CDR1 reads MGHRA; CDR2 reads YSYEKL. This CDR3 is CASSQELGTGYSNQPQHF. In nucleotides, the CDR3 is TGCGCCAGCAGCCAAGAACTCGGGACGGGATATAGCAATCAGCCCCAGCATTTT.

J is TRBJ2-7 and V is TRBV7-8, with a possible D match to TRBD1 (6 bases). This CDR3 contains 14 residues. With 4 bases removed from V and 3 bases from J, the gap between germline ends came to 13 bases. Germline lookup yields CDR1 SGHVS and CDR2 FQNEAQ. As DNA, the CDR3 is TGTGCCAGCAGCTCCGTGACAGGAAGCTACGAGCAGTACTTC. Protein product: CASSSVTGSYEQYF.

The CDR3 coding sequence is TGTGCCAGCAGCCGGACTAGCGGAACCCTTCGCACAGATACGCAGTATTTT. It yields the protein CASSRTSGTLRTDTQYF. The chain links TRBV14 to TRBJ2-3; 10 bases are a match to TRBD2. CDR1 and CDR2 from the germline V gene are SGHDN and FVKESK. The CDR3 extends over 17 amino acids. V shed 4 bases and J 1 base; nucleotides not matched to a gene: 8.

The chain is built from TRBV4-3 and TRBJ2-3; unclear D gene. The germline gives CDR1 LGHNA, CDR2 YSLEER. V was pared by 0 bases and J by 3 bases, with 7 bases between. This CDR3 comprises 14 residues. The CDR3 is CASSQDIMTDTQYF. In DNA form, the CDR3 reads TGCGCCAGCAGCCAAGATATTATGACAGATACGCAGTATTTT.

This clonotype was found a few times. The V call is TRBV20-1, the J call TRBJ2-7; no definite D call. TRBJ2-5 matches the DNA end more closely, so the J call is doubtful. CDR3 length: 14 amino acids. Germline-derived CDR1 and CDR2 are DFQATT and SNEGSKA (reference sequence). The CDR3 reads CSARDLVDQETQYF. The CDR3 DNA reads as TGCAGTGCTAGAGATTTGGTAGACCAAGAGACCCAGTACTTC.